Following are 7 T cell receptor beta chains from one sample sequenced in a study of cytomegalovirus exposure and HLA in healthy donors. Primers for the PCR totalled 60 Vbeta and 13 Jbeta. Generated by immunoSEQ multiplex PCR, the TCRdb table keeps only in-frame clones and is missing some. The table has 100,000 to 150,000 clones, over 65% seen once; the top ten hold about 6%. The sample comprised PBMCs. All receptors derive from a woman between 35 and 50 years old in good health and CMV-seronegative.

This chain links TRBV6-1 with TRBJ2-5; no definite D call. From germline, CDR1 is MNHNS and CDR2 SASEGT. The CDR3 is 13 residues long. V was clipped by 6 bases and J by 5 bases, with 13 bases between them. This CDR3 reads CASSLTVWETQYF. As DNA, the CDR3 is TGTGCCAGCAGCCTTACGGTTTGGGAGACCCAGTACTTC.

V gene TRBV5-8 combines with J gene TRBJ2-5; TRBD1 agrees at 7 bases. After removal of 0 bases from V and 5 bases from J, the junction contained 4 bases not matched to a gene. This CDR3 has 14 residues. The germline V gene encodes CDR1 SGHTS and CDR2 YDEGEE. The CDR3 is CASSLGQGWETQYF. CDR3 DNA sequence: TGTGCCAGCAGCTTGGGACAGGGCTGGGAGACCCAGTACTTC.

The CDR3 bases are TGTGCCAGCAGCTTGGGAGACACGAGAAAGACCCAGTACTTC. Its protein is CASSLGDTRKTQYF. This chain connects TRBV7-9 to TRBJ2-5; TRBD2 might be the D (5 bases). Trimming shortened V by 3 bases and J by 6 bases, and 14 bases separated the two germline ends. The CDR3 extends over 14 amino acids. The germline V gene has CDR1 SEHNR and CDR2 FQNEAQ (reference sequence).

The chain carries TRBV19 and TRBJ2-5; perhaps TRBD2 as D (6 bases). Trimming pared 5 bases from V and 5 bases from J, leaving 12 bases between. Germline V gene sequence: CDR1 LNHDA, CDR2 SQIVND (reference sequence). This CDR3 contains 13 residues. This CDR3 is CASSPLGGETQYF. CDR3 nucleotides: TGTGCCAGTAGTCCCCTCGGAGGGGAGACCCAGTACTTC.

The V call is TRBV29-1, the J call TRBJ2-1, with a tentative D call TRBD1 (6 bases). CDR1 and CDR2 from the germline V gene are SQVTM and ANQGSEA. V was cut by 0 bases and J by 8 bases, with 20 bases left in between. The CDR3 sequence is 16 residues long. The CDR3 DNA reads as TGCAGCGTTGAAGATTGGCAACAGGGTGGGGTCGATGAGCAGTTCTTC. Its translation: CSVEDWQQGGVDEQFF.

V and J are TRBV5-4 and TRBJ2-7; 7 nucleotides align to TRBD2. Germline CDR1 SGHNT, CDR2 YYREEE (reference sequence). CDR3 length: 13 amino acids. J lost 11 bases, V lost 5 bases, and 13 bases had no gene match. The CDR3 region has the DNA TGTGCCAGCAGATGGGGGTCGGGGGGAGCAGAGTACTTC. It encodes CASRWGSGGAEYF.

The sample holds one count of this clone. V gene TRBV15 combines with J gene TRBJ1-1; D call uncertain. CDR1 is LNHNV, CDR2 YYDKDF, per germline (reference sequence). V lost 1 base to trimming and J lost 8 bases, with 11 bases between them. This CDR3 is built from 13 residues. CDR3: CATSRGLPLEAFF. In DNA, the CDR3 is TGTGCCACCAGCAGAGGGCTGCCCTTGGAAGCTTTCTTT.